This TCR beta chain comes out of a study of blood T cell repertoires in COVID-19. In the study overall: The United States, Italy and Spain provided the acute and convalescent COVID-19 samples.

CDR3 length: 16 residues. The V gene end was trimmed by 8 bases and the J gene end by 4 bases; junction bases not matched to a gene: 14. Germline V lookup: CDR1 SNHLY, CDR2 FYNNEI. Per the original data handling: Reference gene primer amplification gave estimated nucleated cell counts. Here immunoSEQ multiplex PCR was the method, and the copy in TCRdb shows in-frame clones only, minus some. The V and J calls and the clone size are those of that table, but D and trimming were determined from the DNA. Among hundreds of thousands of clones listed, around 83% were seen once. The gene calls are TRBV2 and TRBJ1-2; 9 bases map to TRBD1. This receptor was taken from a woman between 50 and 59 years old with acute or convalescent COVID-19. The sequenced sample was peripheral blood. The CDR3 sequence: CASQKAYRGQVYGYTF. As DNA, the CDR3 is TGTGCCAGCCAAAAAGCATACAGGGGGCAGGTCTATGGCTACACCTTC.